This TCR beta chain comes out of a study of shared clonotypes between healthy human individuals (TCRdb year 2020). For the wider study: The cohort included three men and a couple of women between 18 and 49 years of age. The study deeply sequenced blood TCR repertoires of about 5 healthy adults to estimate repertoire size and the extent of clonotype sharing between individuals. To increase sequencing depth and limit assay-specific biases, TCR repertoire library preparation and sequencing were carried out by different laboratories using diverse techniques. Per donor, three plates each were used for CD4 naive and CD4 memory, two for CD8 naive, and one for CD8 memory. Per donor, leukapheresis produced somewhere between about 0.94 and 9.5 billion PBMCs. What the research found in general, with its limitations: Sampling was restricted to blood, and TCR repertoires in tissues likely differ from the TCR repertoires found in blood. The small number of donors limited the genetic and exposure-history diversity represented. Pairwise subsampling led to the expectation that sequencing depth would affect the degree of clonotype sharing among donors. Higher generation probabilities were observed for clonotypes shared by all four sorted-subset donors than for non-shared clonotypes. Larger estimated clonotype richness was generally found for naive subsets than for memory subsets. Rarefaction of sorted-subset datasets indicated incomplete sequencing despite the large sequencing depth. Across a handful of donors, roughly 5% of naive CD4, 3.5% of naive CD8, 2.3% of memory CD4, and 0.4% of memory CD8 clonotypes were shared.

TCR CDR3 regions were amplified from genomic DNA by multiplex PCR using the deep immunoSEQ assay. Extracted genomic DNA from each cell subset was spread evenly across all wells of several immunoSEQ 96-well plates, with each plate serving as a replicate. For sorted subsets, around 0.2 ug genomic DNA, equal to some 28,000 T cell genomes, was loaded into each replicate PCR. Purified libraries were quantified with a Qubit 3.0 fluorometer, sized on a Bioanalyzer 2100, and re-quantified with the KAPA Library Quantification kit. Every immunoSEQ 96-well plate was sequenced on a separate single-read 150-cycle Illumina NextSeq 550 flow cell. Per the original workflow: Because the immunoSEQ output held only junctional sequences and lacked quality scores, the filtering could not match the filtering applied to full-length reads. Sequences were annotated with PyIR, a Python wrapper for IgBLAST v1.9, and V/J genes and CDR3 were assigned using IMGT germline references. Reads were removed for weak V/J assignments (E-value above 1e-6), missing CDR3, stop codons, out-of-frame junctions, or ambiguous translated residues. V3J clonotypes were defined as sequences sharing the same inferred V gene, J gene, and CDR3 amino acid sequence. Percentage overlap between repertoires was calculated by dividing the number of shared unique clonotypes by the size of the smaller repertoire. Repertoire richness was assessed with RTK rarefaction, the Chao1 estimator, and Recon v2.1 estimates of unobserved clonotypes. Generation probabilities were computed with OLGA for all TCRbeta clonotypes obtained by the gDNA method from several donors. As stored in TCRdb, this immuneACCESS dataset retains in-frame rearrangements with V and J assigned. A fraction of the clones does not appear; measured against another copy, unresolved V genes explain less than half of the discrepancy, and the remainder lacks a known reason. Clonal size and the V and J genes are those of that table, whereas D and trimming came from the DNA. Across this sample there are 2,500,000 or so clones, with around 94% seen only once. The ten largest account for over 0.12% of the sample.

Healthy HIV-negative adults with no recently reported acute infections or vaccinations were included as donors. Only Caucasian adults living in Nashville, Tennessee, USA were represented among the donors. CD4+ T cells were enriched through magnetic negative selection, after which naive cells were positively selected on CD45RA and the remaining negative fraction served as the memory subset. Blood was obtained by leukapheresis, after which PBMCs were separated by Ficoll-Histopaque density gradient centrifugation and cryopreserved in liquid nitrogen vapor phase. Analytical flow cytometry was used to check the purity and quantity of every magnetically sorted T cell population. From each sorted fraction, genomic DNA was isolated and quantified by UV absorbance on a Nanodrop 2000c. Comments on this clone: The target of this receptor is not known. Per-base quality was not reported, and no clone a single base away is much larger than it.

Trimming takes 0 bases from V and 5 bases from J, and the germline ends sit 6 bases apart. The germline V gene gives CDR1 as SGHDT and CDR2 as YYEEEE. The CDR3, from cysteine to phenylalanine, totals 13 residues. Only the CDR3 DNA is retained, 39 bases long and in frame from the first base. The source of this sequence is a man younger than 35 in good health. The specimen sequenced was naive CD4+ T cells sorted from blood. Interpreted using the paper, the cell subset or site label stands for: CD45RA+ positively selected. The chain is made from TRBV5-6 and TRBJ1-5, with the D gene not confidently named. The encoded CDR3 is CASSLAPDQPQHF. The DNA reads TGTGCCAGCAGCTTGGCCCCTGATCAGCCCCAGCATTTT. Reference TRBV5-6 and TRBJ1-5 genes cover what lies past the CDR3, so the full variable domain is DAGVTQSPTHLIKTRGQQVTLRCSPKSGHDTVSWYQQALGQGPQFIFQYYEEEERQRGNFPDRFSGHQFPNYSSELNVNALLLGDSALYLCASSLAPDQPQHFGDGTRLSIL.